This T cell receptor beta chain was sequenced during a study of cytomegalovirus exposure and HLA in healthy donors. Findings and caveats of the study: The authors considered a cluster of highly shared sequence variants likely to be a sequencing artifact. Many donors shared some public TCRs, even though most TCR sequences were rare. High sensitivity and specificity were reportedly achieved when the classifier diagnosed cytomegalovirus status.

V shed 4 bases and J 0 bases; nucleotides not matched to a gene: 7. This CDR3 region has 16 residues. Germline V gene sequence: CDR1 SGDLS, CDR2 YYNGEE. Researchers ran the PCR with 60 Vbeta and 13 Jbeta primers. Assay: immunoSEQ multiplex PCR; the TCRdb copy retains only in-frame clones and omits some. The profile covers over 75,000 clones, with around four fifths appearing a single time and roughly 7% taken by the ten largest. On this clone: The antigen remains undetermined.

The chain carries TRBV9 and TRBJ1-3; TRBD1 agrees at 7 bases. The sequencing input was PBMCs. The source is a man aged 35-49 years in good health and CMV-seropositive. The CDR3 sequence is CASSLRDSHSGNTIYF. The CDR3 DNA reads TGTGCCAGCAGCCTAAGGGACAGCCACTCTGGAAACACCATATATTTT.